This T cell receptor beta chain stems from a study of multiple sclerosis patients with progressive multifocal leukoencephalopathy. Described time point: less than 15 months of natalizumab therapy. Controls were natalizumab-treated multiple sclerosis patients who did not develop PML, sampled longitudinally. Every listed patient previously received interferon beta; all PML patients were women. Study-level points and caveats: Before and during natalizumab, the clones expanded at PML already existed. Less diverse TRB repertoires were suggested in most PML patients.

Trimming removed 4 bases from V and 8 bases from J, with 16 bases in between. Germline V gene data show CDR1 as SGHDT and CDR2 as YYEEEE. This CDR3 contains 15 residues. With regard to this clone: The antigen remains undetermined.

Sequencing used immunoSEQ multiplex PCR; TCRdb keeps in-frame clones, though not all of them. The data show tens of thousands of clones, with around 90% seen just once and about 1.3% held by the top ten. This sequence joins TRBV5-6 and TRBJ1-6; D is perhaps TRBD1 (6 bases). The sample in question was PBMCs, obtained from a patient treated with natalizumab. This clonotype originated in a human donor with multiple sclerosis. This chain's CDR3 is CASSVQGRGDSPLHF. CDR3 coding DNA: TGTGCCAGCAGCGTACAGGGCCGGGGAGATTCACCCCTCCACTTT. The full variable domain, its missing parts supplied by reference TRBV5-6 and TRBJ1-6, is DAGVTQSPTHLIKTRGQQVTLRCSPKSGHDTVSWYQQALGQGPQFIFQYYEEEERQRGNFPDRFSGHQFPNYSSELNVNALLLGDSALYLCASSVQGRGDSPLHFGNGTRLTVT.